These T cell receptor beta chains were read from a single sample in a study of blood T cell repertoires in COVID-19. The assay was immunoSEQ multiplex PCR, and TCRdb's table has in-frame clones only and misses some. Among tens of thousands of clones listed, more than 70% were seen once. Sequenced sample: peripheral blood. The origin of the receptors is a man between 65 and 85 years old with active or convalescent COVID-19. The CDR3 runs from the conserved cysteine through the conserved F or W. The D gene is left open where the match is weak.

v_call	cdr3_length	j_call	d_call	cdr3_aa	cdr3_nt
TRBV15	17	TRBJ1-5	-	CATSAASGWAAGQPQHF	TGTGCCACCAGCGCCGCGAGTGGTTGGGCGGCGGGACAGCCCCAGCATTTT
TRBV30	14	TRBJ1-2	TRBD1	CAWSEGGTAYGYTF	TGTGCCTGGAGTGAGGGTGGGACAGCCTATGGCTACACCTTC
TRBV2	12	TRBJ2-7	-	CASSSSRIEQYF	TGTGCCAGCAGTTCATCGAGGATAGAGCAGTACTTC
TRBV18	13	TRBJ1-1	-	CASSPTGNTEAFF	TGTGCCAGCTCACCTACCGGGAACACTGAAGCTTTCTTT
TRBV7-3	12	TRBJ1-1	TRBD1	CASSPRGPEAFF	TGTGCCAGCAGCCCCAGGGGGCCTGAAGCTTTCTTT
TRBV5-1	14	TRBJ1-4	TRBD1	CASSLGGGSEKLFF	TGCGCCAGCAGCTTGGGAGGGGGCAGTGAAAAACTGTTTTTT
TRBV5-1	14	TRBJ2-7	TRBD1	CASNIGQGEHEQYF	TGCGCCAGCAACATTGGACAGGGCGAACACGAGCAGTACTTC
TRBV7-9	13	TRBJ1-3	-	CATRTASGNTIYF	TGTGCCACCAGGACAGCCTCTGGAAACACCATATATTTT
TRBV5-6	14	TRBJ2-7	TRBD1	CASSSRTGFDEQYF	TGTGCCAGCAGCTCAAGGACAGGGTTCGACGAGCAGTACTTC
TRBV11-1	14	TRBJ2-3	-	CASSLALQSDTQYF	TGTGCCAGCAGCTTAGCGCTCCAGTCGGATACGCAGTATTTT
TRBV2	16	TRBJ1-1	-	CASSEARWASGTEAFF	TGTGCCAGCAGTGAAGCGCGCTGGGCATCGGGGACTGAAGCTTTCTTT
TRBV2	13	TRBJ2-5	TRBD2	CASSASGKETQYF	TGTGCCAGCAGTGCTAGCGGGAAAGAGACCCAGTACTTC